Following are 8 T cell receptor beta chains from one sample sequenced in a study of cytomegalovirus exposure and HLA in healthy donors. PCR employed 60 Vbeta and 13 Jbeta primers. Sequencing used immunoSEQ multiplex PCR; TCRdb keeps in-frame clones, though not all of them. In the table there are around 90,000 clones, roughly four fifths of which are singletons. Sequences were obtained from PBMCs. The receptors were sampled from a man aged 25-45 years in good health and CMV-seronegative.

V usage is TRBV6-6 and J usage is TRBJ1-6; TRBD1 might be the D (6 bases). Germline CDR1 reads MNHNY; CDR2 reads SVGAGI (reference sequence). Trimming removed 10 bases from V and 0 bases from J, with 16 bases in between. This CDR3 spans 16 amino acids. The CDR3: CATTRQDSSYNSPLHF. DNA for the CDR3: TGTGCCACCACAAGACAGGATAGCTCCTATAATTCACCCCTCCACTTT.

This chain connects TRBV5-1 to TRBJ1-2; 8 bases map to TRBD1. Germline CDR1 is SGHRS and CDR2 is YFSETQ. The J segment lost 4 bases and the V segment lost 4 bases, leaving 9 bases of the junction unmatched. This CDR3 comprises 15 residues. Here the CDR3 reads CASSLLSQGAYGYTF. The CDR3 bases are TGCGCCAGCAGCCTCCTTTCGCAGGGGGCCTATGGCTACACCTTC.

This clone showed up just a few times. V and J are TRBV5-1 and TRBJ1-1; D may be TRBD1 (5 bases). Trimming cost V 3 bases and J 6 bases, with 9 bases left between them. This CDR3 spans 12 amino acids. Germline V gene sequence: CDR1 SGHRS, CDR2 YFSETQ. The CDR3, as DNA: TGCGCCAGCAGCTCCGAAGGGGCTGAAGCTTTCTTT. This gives the protein CASSSEGAEAFF.

About this clone: Distinct nucleotide sequences in the sample also encode this CDR3. This sequence joins TRBV6-5 and TRBJ1-1, with D unclear. The CDR3 is made up of 13 amino acids. V lost 0 bases, J lost 4 bases, and 6 bases lay in between. Germline values: CDR1 MNHEY, CDR2 SVGAGI. The CDR3 loop is CASSYSRGTEAFF. CDR3 in DNA: TGTGCCAGCAGTTACTCGAGAGGCACTGAAGCTTTCTTT.

The rearrangement links TRBV5-6 to TRBJ1-1, with D perhaps TRBD1 (5 bases). Trimming left V 3 bases short and J 3 bases short, with 12 bases between. The CDR3 consists of 14 residues. CDR1 is SGHDT, CDR2 YYEEEE, per germline. The CDR3 spells CASSWGEGDTEAFF. The CDR3 DNA follows: TGTGCCAGCAGCTGGGGGGAGGGAGACACTGAAGCTTTCTTT.

This clone was found a few times. This chain connects TRBV11-2 to TRBJ1-1, with unresolved D. Trimming removed 0 bases from V and 2 bases from J, with 7 bases in between. This CDR3 has 14 amino acids. Germline CDR1 and CDR2: SGHAT and FQNNGV. In nucleotides, the CDR3 is TGTGCCAGCAGCTTAGAGGGTAGCAACACTGAAGCTTTCTTT. Translation gives CASSLEGSNTEAFF.

The chain recombines TRBV6-5 with TRBJ2-1; D is undetermined. CDR3 length: 15 residues. The germline V and J ends were trimmed by 5 bases and 8 bases, with 19 bases remaining between them. Germline CDR1 MNHEY, CDR2 SVGAGI. This CDR3 reads CASSPKTHLPYEQFF. The CDR3 DNA reads TGTGCCAGCAGTCCCAAAACTCATCTTCCATATGAGCAGTTCTTC.

This clone was seen only a few times. The chain employs TRBV5-1 and TRBJ1-1; D perhaps matches TRBD1 (5 bases). Germline CDR1 reads SGHRS; CDR2 reads YFSETQ. This CDR3 is built from 13 residues. Trimming left V 1 base short and J 4 bases short, with 8 bases between. The CDR3 DNA reads TGCGCCAGCAGCTTGTGGGGGGGCACTGAAGCTTTCTTT. It codes for CASSLWGGTEAFF.